This TCR beta chain was captured by sequencing in a study of T cell changes during pregnancy in multiple sclerosis. The V gene lost 3 bases and the J gene lost 3 bases, with 11 bases spanning the gap. The CDR3 spans 14 residues. CDR1 MNHEY and CDR2 SMNVEV come from the germline V gene (reference sequence). The data were produced by immunoSEQ multiplex PCR, yet TCRdb's version contains in-frame clones alone and is incomplete. Here the sample spans about 64,000 clones, around 97% being singletons. The chain employs TRBV27 and TRBJ1-2, with D perhaps matching TRBD1 (5 bases). The sequencing here drew on CD8+ T cells from peripheral blood mononuclear cells, taken after pregnancy. The sequence derives from a female donor with multiple sclerosis, enrolled in a pregnancy study. The CDR3 reads CASSFLGRDYGYTF. The CDR3 DNA follows: TGTGCCAGCAGTTTTTTGGGCAGGGACTATGGCTACACCTTC.